This is a list of T cell receptor beta chains from one sample in a study of cytotoxic CD8 clonotypes in ibrutinib-treated CLL. This table comes from immunoSEQ multiplex PCR, and its TCRdb copy is limited to in-frame clones, with some not included. The profile shows some 200,000 clones, approximately 72% of them singletons. The sequencing used PBMCs, collected after 24 months of ibrutinib treatment. The receptors shown here come from a human donor with chronic lymphocytic leukemia. The CDR3 runs from the conserved cysteine through the conserved F or W. The D gene is left open where the match is weak.

d_gene: TRBD1
j_gene: TRBJ1-2
v_gene: TRBV5-1
len: 15
CDR3nt: TGCGCCAGCAGCTTGGGGCCGGGACAGGGGCAAGGCTACACCTTC
CDR3aa: CASSLGPGQGQGYTF

d_gene: TRBD2
j_gene: TRBJ2-1
v_gene: TRBV9
len: 16
CDR3nt: TGTGCCAGCAGCGTATTGCGGGAGACGTCCTACAATGAGCAGTTCTTC
CDR3aa: CASSVLRETSYNEQFF

d_gene: -
j_gene: TRBJ1-1
v_gene: TRBV30
len: 13
CDR3nt: TGTGCCTGGATTGGACTGTTGAACACTGAAGCTTTCTTT
CDR3aa: CAWIGLLNTEAFF

d_gene: -
j_gene: TRBJ2-7
v_gene: TRBV14
len: 12
CDR3nt: TGTGCCAGCAGCCAAAGTGGTTACGAGCAGTACTTC
CDR3aa: CASSQSGYEQYF

d_gene: TRBD2
j_gene: TRBJ2-7
v_gene: TRBV4-2
len: 14
CDR3nt: TGTGCCAGCAGCGGTGGACTAGCAGTCCACGAGCAGTACTTC
CDR3aa: CASSGGLAVHEQYF

d_gene: -
j_gene: TRBJ2-7
v_gene: TRBV4-3
len: 18
CDR3nt: TGCGCCAGCAGCCAAGCTCCCCAAGGCAGGGGATTCTCCTACGAGCAGTACTTC
CDR3aa: CASSQAPQGRGFSYEQYF

d_gene: TRBD1
j_gene: TRBJ1-2
v_gene: TRBV29-1
len: 15
CDR3nt: TGCAGCGTTGAGGGGACAGGGCAAAGTGAGTTAGGCTACACCTTC
CDR3aa: CSVEGTGQSELGYTF

d_gene: -
j_gene: TRBJ2-7
v_gene: TRBV28
len: 11
CDR3nt: TGTGCCAGCAGCCCCAGGTGGGAGCAGTACTTC
CDR3aa: CASSPRWEQYF

d_gene: TRBD2
j_gene: TRBJ2-1
v_gene: TRBV11-2
len: 18
CDR3nt: TGTGCCAGCAGCTTAGATCCGGGACTAGCGGGAGTAGGGGGTGAGCAGTTCTTC
CDR3aa: CASSLDPGLAGVGGEQFF

d_gene: -
j_gene: TRBJ2-7
v_gene: TRBV5-5
len: 16
CDR3nt: TGTGCCAGCAGCACCCGGCCGGGACTCGCCGCCTACGAGCAGTACTTC
CDR3aa: CASSTRPGLAAYEQYF

d_gene: -
j_gene: TRBJ2-7
v_gene: TRBV6-5
len: 16
CDR3nt: TGTGCCAGCAGTTACTCCTTCGACGCTGGGGAGTACGAGCAGTACTTC
CDR3aa: CASSYSFDAGEYEQYF

d_gene: -
j_gene: TRBJ1-2
v_gene: TRBV9
len: 13
CDR3nt: TGTGCCAGCAGCGTAGGACCCTCCAATGGCTACACCTTC
CDR3aa: CASSVGPSNGYTF

d_gene: TRBD2
j_gene: TRBJ2-1
v_gene: TRBV5-6
len: 18
CDR3nt: TGTGCCAGCAGCTTGAAACTAGCGGGAGGGCCCTCCTACAATGAGCAGTTCTTC
CDR3aa: CASSLKLAGGPSYNEQFF

d_gene: TRBD2
j_gene: TRBJ2-2
v_gene: TRBV19
len: 14
CDR3nt: TGTGCCAGCAGACTAGCGGGACACACCAGGGAGCTGTTTTTT
CDR3aa: CASRLAGHTRELFF

d_gene: -
j_gene: TRBJ2-7
v_gene: TRBV10-3
len: 11
CDR3nt: TGTGCCATCAGCGACAGCTACGAGCAGTACTTC
CDR3aa: CAISDSYEQYF